This TCR beta chain was profiled in a study of T cells in Graves' hyperthyroidism and ophthalmopathy. Study-level results: Most clonotypes expanded in the thyroid (above 0.001) were also present in blood.

Hyperthyroidism in the patients, aged 18 to 65, was newly diagnosed and under 2 months in duration. Around 10 ml fresh peripheral blood yielded the PBMCs. Germline lookup yields CDR1 DFQATT and CDR2 SNEGSKA (reference sequence). V lost 6 bases and J 5 bases, leaving 19 bases between the germline ends. This CDR3 region has 14 residues. This clonotype was counted between two and nine times. No antigen is known for it. Amplified TCR beta CDR3 regions came from RNA transcripts. HTBI primers were the set used in a first-round RT-PCR of the TCR CDR3. TCRdb re-called the multiplex PCR reads with MiXCR, one entry per CDR3 protein. The top ten hold less than 35% of the sample, which has more than 350,000 distinct CDR3 sequences, approximately 15% seen once.

The clonotype was recovered from a woman aged 25-40 years with Graves' hyperthyroidism. V usage is TRBV20-1 and J usage is TRBJ2-5; D possibly corresponds to TRBD1 (8 bases). Sequencing input: blood. For the CDR3, the DNA is TGCAGTGCACCGACCAGGGGGCGGGAGGAGACCCAGTACTTC. It translates to CSAPTRGREETQYF.